Listed below are T cell receptor beta chains from one sample, sequenced in a study of blood T cell repertoires in COVID-19. Data came from immunoSEQ multiplex PCR; TCRdb stores just in-frame clones and leaves some out. Of approximately 250,000 clones in the sample, 88% are singletons; the top ten hold about a tenth. The sequenced sample was peripheral blood. The receptor set was obtained from a woman in her seventies with COVID-19, enrolled during active disease. The CDR3 runs from the conserved cysteine through the conserved F or W. The D gene is left open where the match is weak.

CDR3 length: 13
D gene: NA
V gene: TRBV28
CDR3 protein: CASRMTGRYEQYF

CDR3 length: 13
D gene: TRBD1
V gene: TRBV7-9
CDR3 protein: CASSLAQGAEQFF

CDR3 length: 15
D gene: TRBD2
V gene: TRBV20-1
CDR3 protein: CSASIGGSNKETQYF

CDR3 length: 17
D gene: TRBD2
V gene: TRBV5-1
CDR3 protein: CASSSTGTSVRSDTQYF

CDR3 length: 13
D gene: TRBD1
V gene: TRBV12-3/TRBV12-4
CDR3 protein: CASSRDRVYEQFF

CDR3 length: 15
D gene: NA
V gene: TRBV19
CDR3 protein: CASSPSGNLQETQYF

CDR3 length: 14
D gene: NA
V gene: TRBV7-9
CDR3 protein: CASSVRGATDTQYF

CDR3 length: 14
D gene: NA
V gene: TRBV6-6
CDR3 protein: CASSYYGQTYEQYF

CDR3 length: 14
D gene: NA
V gene: TRBV27
CDR3 protein: CASSLNRKIETQYF

CDR3 length: 16
D gene: NA
V gene: TRBV19
CDR3 protein: CASSTRTQGSNQPQHF

CDR3 length: 11
D gene: NA
V gene: TRBV12-3/TRBV12-4
CDR3 protein: CASRYTGELFF

CDR3 length: 13
D gene: TRBD1
V gene: TRBV6-4
CDR3 protein: CASSDNLGTGVYF

CDR3 length: 14
D gene: NA
V gene: TRBV28
CDR3 protein: CASNQDSVSYEQYF

CDR3 length: 13
D gene: NA
V gene: TRBV7-2
CDR3 protein: CASSLVYQETQYF

CDR3 length: 15
D gene: TRBD2
V gene: TRBV19
CDR3 protein: CASSMGLAGADTQYF

CDR3 length: 13
D gene: NA
V gene: TRBV4-1
CDR3 protein: CASSQDSGDTQYF

CDR3 length: 15
D gene: NA
V gene: TRBV15
CDR3 protein: CATSQWGGSNQPQHF

CDR3 length: 15
D gene: NA
V gene: TRBV28
CDR3 protein: CASLVGQGGSQPQHF

CDR3 length: 17
D gene: NA
V gene: TRBV3-1/TRBV3-2
CDR3 protein: CASSRTYTGNSGNTIYF

CDR3 length: 17
D gene: TRBD1
V gene: TRBV6-2/TRBV6-3
CDR3 protein: CASSILDRVRGNTEAFF

CDR3 length: 15
D gene: TRBD1
V gene: TRBV7-2
CDR3 protein: CASRIGTGTNYGYTF

CDR3 length: 20
D gene: NA
V gene: TRBV19
CDR3 protein: CASRVRILDYPEYSNQPQHF

CDR3 length: 15
D gene: NA
V gene: TRBV7-2
CDR3 protein: CASSLEAGLYQPQHF

CDR3 length: 13
D gene: TRBD1
V gene: TRBV7-3
CDR3 protein: CASTGTANTEAFF

CDR3 length: 17
D gene: TRBD1
V gene: TRBV6-1
CDR3 protein: CASSEMLGTATNYGYTF

CDR3 length: 14
D gene: NA
V gene: TRBV24-1
CDR3 protein: CATQGGPTNTEAFF

CDR3 length: 14
D gene: NA
V gene: TRBV11-2
CDR3 protein: CASSLSAESQPQHF

CDR3 length: 14
D gene: TRBD1
V gene: TRBV3-1/TRBV3-2
CDR3 protein: CASSRGTGNQPQHF

CDR3 length: 15
D gene: NA
V gene: TRBV7-9
CDR3 protein: CASSLVPTSTGELFF

CDR3 length: 11
D gene: NA
V gene: TRBV7-2
CDR3 protein: CASSLQAGYTF

CDR3 length: 13
D gene: NA
V gene: TRBV30
CDR3 protein: CAWSARDFEKLFF

CDR3 length: 16
D gene: NA
V gene: TRBV18
CDR3 protein: CASSPPGGALGNTIYF

CDR3 length: 16
D gene: TRBD2
V gene: TRBV7-9
CDR3 protein: CASSLDALASYNEQFF

CDR3 length: 13
D gene: TRBD1
V gene: TRBV5-3
CDR3 protein: CARSRGQVYEQYF

CDR3 length: 14
D gene: NA
V gene: TRBV30
CDR3 protein: CAWASTGLNTEAFF

CDR3 length: 13
D gene: NA
V gene: TRBV23-1
CDR3 protein: CASSHRLNQPQHF

CDR3 length: 14
D gene: TRBD1
V gene: TRBV18
CDR3 protein: CASSLGQGATEAFF

CDR3 length: 15
D gene: TRBD1
V gene: TRBV5-1
CDR3 protein: CASSGAGTGRSEAFF

CDR3 length: 15
D gene: TRBD2
V gene: TRBV3-1/TRBV3-2
CDR3 protein: CASSPGTSGTHEQYF

CDR3 length: 15
D gene: TRBD2
V gene: TRBV27
CDR3 protein: CATKLAGERAGELFF

CDR3 length: 14
D gene: NA
V gene: TRBV5-1
CDR3 protein: CASSLDTGILEQFF

CDR3 length: 11
D gene: NA
V gene: TRBV7-2
CDR3 protein: CASSLDLFAFF

CDR3 length: 15
D gene: NA
V gene: TRBV28
CDR3 protein: CASSLFQGPNTEAFF

CDR3 length: 13
D gene: NA
V gene: TRBV5-6
CDR3 protein: CASSGSYFTEAFF

CDR3 length: 14
D gene: NA
V gene: TRBV5-1
CDR3 protein: CASSTGHTNTEAFF

CDR3 length: 16
D gene: NA
V gene: TRBV18
CDR3 protein: CASSPAEGQGNTEAFF

CDR3 length: 13
D gene: NA
V gene: TRBV6-5
CDR3 protein: CATNSGALYEQYF

CDR3 length: 13
D gene: TRBD1
V gene: TRBV5-4
CDR3 protein: CASSLRGQDTQYF

CDR3 length: 14
D gene: TRBD1
V gene: TRBV6-6
CDR3 protein: CASSHRDRQETQYF

CDR3 length: 16
D gene: TRBD2
V gene: TRBV25-1
CDR3 protein: CASSESLAGHTGELFF

CDR3 length: 15
D gene: TRBD2
V gene: TRBV6-1
CDR3 protein: CASREAGGYGETQYF